The entry below describes one T cell receptor (beta chain). No cognate antigen has been identified for it. No base qualities exist here, and no much larger clone lies one base off it. These data originate in a study of CD8+CD57+ T cells in acquired aplastic anemia (dated by TCRdb to 2016 to 2018). The study in broad terms: On average, sorted CD4+ and CD8+ cells yielded approximately 3 ug of extracted DNA, with a range of about 0.17 to 27.4 ug. A CD8+CD57+ expansion meant a frequency higher than the mean frequency seen in healthy subjects.

Results the study describes overall, beyond this receptor: Roughly 30 CD8+ CDR3 sequences were shared between patients and controls but appeared highly expressed in patients and within their immunodominant clones. Between patients and healthy controls, no significant difference in CD8+ Simpson's diversity was found (P=0.060).

The CDR3 goes from the cysteine to the phenylalanine over 11 residues. Of the read, only the CDR3 DNA is kept; its 33 bases are in frame from base 1. According to the germline V gene, CDR1 reads SQVTM and CDR2 reads ANQGSEA. V is clipped by 4 bases and J by 7 bases, and the sequence between their germline boundaries is 10 bases long. The patients picked for sequencing were ones in whom flow cytometry had shown an expansion of CD8+CD57+ cells. Every patient had a diagnosis of severe acquired aplastic anemia based on International Study of Aplastic Anemia and Agranulocytosis and Camitta criteria. Patients had received no therapy at the time of blood sampling. The study deep-sequenced TCR repertoires of sorted CD4+ and CD8+ blood T cells from severe aplastic anemia patients and healthy subjects. In the USA, patient enrollment took place under clinicaltrials.gov protocols 00001620, 01623167, 00001397, 00071045, 00081523 and 00961064. Ficoll-Paque density gradient centrifugation was used to isolate peripheral blood mononuclear cells. Before DNA was extracted, CD4+ and CD8+ T cells were sorted using either FACS or magnetic beads.

Profiling of TCR beta VDJ combinations and CDR3 sequences used genomic DNA as the template. An Illumina HiSeq 2000 was the platform used for TCR repertoire sequencing. The original pipeline was this. Repertoires were assessed using TRBV/TRBJ rearrangement plots, CDR3 size and DJ length profiles, and Simpson's diversity index. The most abundant DNA sequence in the deep sequencing data was taken as the immunodominant clone. CDR3 amino acid sequences were checked for sharing across subjects and were also compared against the VDJdb database and published repertoires. Starting from the raw public reads, TCRdb applied fastp trimming at Q25, assembled clones with MiXCR and retained in-frame beta chains. Each record represents a unique CDR3 protein, reported with the most common genes and DNA among its rows. TCRdb's processing, not the authors' own work, is the source of the V and J calls. Here the sample has about 160,000 distinct CDR3 sequences; under 55% occur a single time. Approximately 3% of the sample belongs to the ten largest clones.

The sample taken for sequencing was sorted CD4+, CD8+, or CD8+CD57+ T cells (not recorded which) from PBMCs. This sequence was found in a human donor with aplastic anemia. Recombination joined TRBV29-1 with TRBJ1-2, with a tentative D gene TRBD1 over 5 matching bases. The base sequence is TGCAGCGTTGTATCGGGGGGTGGCTACACCTTC. Protein translation: CSVVSGGGYTF.